The 19 T cell receptor beta chains reported below all come from one sample, sequenced in a study of blood T cell repertoires in COVID-19. Generated by immunoSEQ multiplex PCR, the TCRdb table keeps only in-frame clones and is missing some. The sample includes approximately 28,000 clones, over 70% of them seen just once. Sequencing input: peripheral blood. These receptors originate from a woman aged 60-75 years with acute or convalescent COVID-19.

This clone has a single count. V is TRBV2 and J is TRBJ1-6, with TRBD1 matching 7 bases. The ends lost 6 bases at V and 5 bases at J; junction bases unmatched: 7. The CDR3 length is 15 residues. Germline V gives CDR1 SNHLY, CDR2 FYNNEI. DNA for the CDR3: TGTGCCAGCAGGGGGGACAGCTTTAATAATTCACCCCTCCACTTT. Translation: CASRGDSFNNSPLHF.

This sequence joins TRBV5-1 and TRBJ2-2; 8 nucleotides match TRBD1. The CDR3 is made up of 16 amino acids. CDR1 and CDR2 from the germline V gene are SGHRS and YFSETQ. V lost 4 bases, J lost 3 bases, and 8 bases stayed unmatched. In DNA form, the CDR3 reads TGCGCCAGCAGCGTTGGGGGACAGGCTTACACCGGGGAGCTGTTTTTT. Its translation: CASSVGGQAYTGELFF.

The V gene is TRBV5-1, the J gene TRBJ1-1; 10 bases map to TRBD1. Germline trimming cut 3 bases from V and 5 bases from J; bases unmatched to any gene: 4. The germline V gene encodes CDR1 SGHRS and CDR2 YFSETQ. This CDR3 comprises 14 residues. Here the CDR3 DNA reads TGCGCCAGCAGCTGGGACAGGGGTGGTACTGAAGCTTTCTTT. It translates to CASSWDRGGTEAFF.

The chain carries TRBV19 and TRBJ2-5; unclear D gene. Germline V gives CDR1 LNHDA, CDR2 SQIVND (reference sequence). The CDR3 is 12 amino acids. The V and J ends lost 0 bases and 5 bases respectively, with 4 bases between them. The DNA of the CDR3 is TGTGCCAGTAGTATAGATCGGGAGACCCAGTACTTC. Its translation: CASSIDRETQYF.

This chain joins TRBV6-5 and TRBJ1-1, with D maybe TRBD1 (5 bases). The V gene's germline CDR1 is MNHEY and CDR2 SVGAGI. The length of the CDR3 is 13 residues. The V end was cut by 5 bases, the J end by 1 base, with 8 bases between. CDR3: CASSTDRNTEAFF. In DNA form, the CDR3 reads TGTGCCAGCAGTACCGACAGGAACACTGAAGCTTTCTTT.

J is TRBJ1-2 and V is TRBV5-1, with D unresolved. Trimming cost V 0 bases and J 5 bases, with 8 bases left between them. The CDR3 has 13 residues. Germline CDR1 is SGHRS and CDR2 is YFSETQ. CDR3 loop: CASSLDTEYGYTF. The CDR3 bases are TGCGCCAGCAGCTTGGACACGGAGTATGGCTACACCTTC. The complete variable domain, with remaining parts taken from reference TRBV5-1 and TRBJ1-2, reads KAGVTQTPRYLIKTRGQQVTLSCSPISGHRSVSWYQQTPGQGLQFLFEYFSETQRNKGNFPGRFSGRQFSNSRSEMNVSTLELGDSALYLCASSLDTEYGYTFGSGTRLTVV.

The genes are TRBV4-1 and TRBJ2-7; 9 bases align to TRBD2. This CDR3 spans 13 amino acids. V lost 8 bases, J lost 6 bases, and 8 bases stayed unmatched. The germline V gene encodes CDR1 MGHRA and CDR2 YSYEKL. Here the CDR3 DNA reads TGCGCCAGCCACGGCGGGGGGGCGGGCGAGCAGTACTTC. It translates to CASHGGGAGEQYF.

V and J are TRBV5-6 and TRBJ2-3; 8 nucleotides match TRBD2. J was trimmed by 6 bases and V by 0 bases; bases with no gene match: 9. Per the germline V gene, CDR1 is SGHDT and CDR2 is YYEEEE. The CDR3 covers 16 residues. The CDR3 is CASSLVGGGQRDTQYF. As DNA, the CDR3 is TGTGCCAGCAGCTTGGTCGGGGGGGGCCAGAGGGATACGCAGTATTTT.

This clone turned up a few times. The V call is TRBV18, the J call TRBJ1-1, with D perhaps matching TRBD1 (5 bases). Germline V gene lookup returns CDR1 KGHSH and CDR2 LQKENI. Trimming cost V 0 bases and J 3 bases, with 8 bases left between them. The CDR3 loop spans 14 amino acids. The CDR3 DNA sequence: TGTGCCAGCTCACCACCCTCAGGGTACACTGAAGCTTTCTTT. This encodes CASSPPSGYTEAFF.

This chain connects TRBV4-2 to TRBJ1-1; perhaps TRBD1 as D (5 bases). From germline, CDR1 is LGHNA and CDR2 YNFKEQ. The CDR3 runs to 16 residues. The V and J ends lost 1 base and 5 bases respectively, with 17 bases between them. The CDR3 bases are TGTGCCAGCAGCCAAGGGGGGGGAGCGGGGAGGACTGAAGCTTTCTTT. Translated: CASSQGGGAGRTEAFF.

The chain has TRBV6-4 and TRBJ1-1; D is uncertain. This CDR3 contains 14 residues. Trimming took 2 bases from V and 1 from J, leaving 8 bases between them. Per germline, CDR1 MRHNA and CDR2 SNTAGT. For the CDR3, the DNA is TGTGCCAGCAGTGACGTTCGGTCGAACACTGAAGCTTTCTTT. It codes for CASSDVRSNTEAFF.

The J gene is TRBJ2-1, the V gene TRBV5-1; TRBD1 matches at 9 bases. The ends lost 0 bases at V and 7 bases at J; junction bases unmatched: 5. The CDR3 contains 15 residues. In germline, CDR1 is SGHRS, CDR2 YFSETQ. CDR3 loop: CASSLVGQGQNEQFF. The CDR3 nucleotides read TGCGCCAGCAGCTTGGTGGGACAGGGTCAAAATGAGCAGTTCTTC.

The rearrangement links TRBV6-5 to TRBJ2-2, with D uncertain. CDR3 length: 14 residues. Trimming shortened V by 6 bases and J by 1 base, and 9 bases separated the two germline ends. CDR1 is MNHEY, CDR2 SVGAGI, per germline. The CDR3 here is CASRVRGNTGELFF. The CDR3 DNA reads TGTGCCAGCAGGGTACGAGGGAACACCGGGGAGCTGTTTTTT.

This chain uses TRBV5-1 with TRBJ1-5; D ambiguous. V was trimmed by 2 bases and J by 6 bases, leaving 9 bases between them. The CDR3 has 13 residues. The germline gives CDR1 SGHRS, CDR2 YFSETQ. CDR3 nucleotide sequence: TGCGCCAGCAGCTTCGGAGGTAGTCAGCCCCAGCATTTT. It translates to CASSFGGSQPQHF.

This clone showed up just a few times. This chain links TRBV6-4 with TRBJ1-2; 7 bases align to TRBD1. J was trimmed by 4 bases and V by 4 bases; bases with no gene match: 9. CDR1 is MRHNA, CDR2 SNTAGT, per germline. The CDR3 sequence is 15 residues long. The CDR3: CASSVSGTAPYGYTF. The CDR3 DNA reads as TGTGCCAGCAGTGTCTCCGGGACAGCACCCTATGGCTACACCTTC.

The rearrangement uses TRBV30 and TRBJ2-7; D is possibly TRBD1 (6 bases). This CDR3 is 13 amino acids long. The germline V and J ends were trimmed by 3 bases and 2 bases, with 11 bases remaining between them. Per the germline V gene, CDR1 is GTSNPN and CDR2 is SVGIG (reference sequence). CDR3 nucleotides: TGTGCCTGGAGCTTGGACAGTGCCTACGAGCAGTACTTC. As protein: CAWSLDSAYEQYF.

V usage is TRBV7-9 and J usage is TRBJ1-1; D gene unclear. Trimming removed 4 bases at V and 1 base at J, with 10 bases between. Germline lookup yields CDR1 SEHNR and CDR2 FQNEAQ (reference sequence). This CDR3 is 14 amino acids long. The CDR3 DNA sequence: TGTGCCAGCAGCTCCCCCGGGTGGAACACTGAAGCTTTCTTT. This encodes CASSSPGWNTEAFF.

The chain combines TRBV6-5 with TRBJ1-6; 9 bases align to TRBD1. CDR3 size: 13 residues. With V trimmed by 5 bases and J by 10 bases, 3 bases remained unmatched. Per the germline V gene, CDR1 is MNHEY and CDR2 is SVGAGI. CDR3 region: CASSPDRGSPLHF. CDR3 coding DNA: TGTGCCAGCAGTCCAGACAGGGGGTCACCCCTCCACTTT.

The CDR3 is CASSMPPGGQNEKLFF. The CDR3 region has the DNA TGTGCCAGTAGTATGCCCCCCGGAGGCCAGAATGAAAAACTGTTTTTT. V and J are TRBV19 and TRBJ1-4; no clear D gene. The length of the CDR3 is 16 residues. CDR1 and CDR2 from the germline V gene are LNHDA and SQIVND (reference sequence). The germline V and J ends were trimmed by 3 bases and 5 bases, with 16 bases remaining between them.